This T cell receptor (beta chain) is from a study of graft-versus-host responses after intestinal transplantation. A remark on this clone: As yet, its antigen is unknown.

Produced via immunoSEQ multiplex PCR; TCRdb's table is partial and in-frame only. This table has roughly 81,000 clones, roughly 80% appearing once. This CDR3 spans 13 amino acids. Germline V gives CDR1 MNHNY, CDR2 SVGAGI (reference sequence). V shed 5 bases and J 3 bases; nucleotides not matched to a gene: 2. The chain uses TRBV6-6 and TRBJ2-5; TRBD1 aligns across 8 bases. Sequenced material: unstimulated CD4+ T cells sorted from spleen or lymph node cells, taken before intestinal transplant. The sequence was collected from a human donor who received an intestinal transplant. CDR3 protein: CASSNRGEETQYF. CDR3 sequence (DNA): TGTGCCAGCAGTAACAGGGGGGAAGAGACCCAGTACTTC.